One and the same sample provided the 13 T cell receptor beta chains below, sequenced in a study of blood T cell repertoires in COVID-19. Some clones are missing from TCRdb's copy, which holds only in-frame ones; the method was immunoSEQ multiplex PCR. Of fewer than 70,000 clones listed, 89% are singletons. Sequencing input: peripheral blood. The origin of the receptors is a man aged 50 to 59 with active COVID-19.

The chain recombines TRBV29-1 with TRBJ1-3; D unresolved. The germline gives CDR1 SQVTM, CDR2 ANQGSEA. Trimming shortened V by 6 bases and J by 0 bases, and 12 bases separated the two germline ends. The CDR3 consists of 14 residues. CDR3 in amino acids: CSVSRGTSGNTIYF. The CDR3 nucleotides read TGCAGCGTCTCCCGGGGTACCTCTGGAAACACCATATATTTT. The variable domain in full, with the rest retrieved from reference TRBV29-1 and TRBJ1-3, is SAVISQKPSRDICQRGTSLTIQCQVDSQVTMMFWYRQQPGQSLTLIATANQGSEATYESGFVIDKFPISRPNLTFSTLTVSNMSPEDSSIYLCSVSRGTSGNTIYFGEGSWLTVV.

V gene TRBV11-2 combines with J gene TRBJ2-1; possible D gene TRBD2, 5 bases. Germline CDR1 reads SGHAT; CDR2 reads FQNNGV. Trimming removed 3 bases at V and 5 bases at J, with 8 bases between. The CDR3 covers 13 residues. The CDR3 region is CASSLASNNEQFF. The CDR3 DNA is TGTGCCAGCAGCTTGGCTAGCAACAATGAGCAGTTCTTC. The variable domain in full, completed from reference TRBV11-2 and TRBJ2-1, reads EAGVAQSPRYKIIEKRQSVAFWCNPISGHATLYWYQQILGQGPKLLIQFQNNGVVDDSQLPKDRFSAERLKGVDSTLKIQPAKLEDSAVYLCASSLASNNEQFFGPGTRLTVL.

The rearrangement joins TRBV7-2 to TRBJ2-2; perhaps TRBD1 as D (5 bases). CDR3 size: 15 residues. Germline V lookup: CDR1 SGHTA, CDR2 FQGNSA. V was pared by 2 bases and J by 6 bases, with 13 bases between. CDR3: CASSLTRVFPGELFF. The CDR3 DNA is TGTGCCAGCAGCTTAACCAGGGTTTTTCCCGGGGAGCTGTTTTTT.

The chain carries TRBV6-2 or TRBV6-3 and TRBJ2-1; the match to TRBD1 covers 10 bases. The J segment lost 6 bases and the V segment lost 6 bases, leaving 8 bases of the junction unmatched. Germline CDR1 and CDR2: MNHEY and SVGEGT. The CDR3 contains 15 residues. CDR3 sequence (DNA): TGTGCCAGCAGCCTGACAGGGGGCATCCTCAATGAGCAGTTCTTC. Its protein is CASSLTGGILNEQFF.

This chain joins TRBV5-1 and TRBJ2-5; 7 nucleotides align to TRBD2. Germline V CDR1 and CDR2: SGHRS, YFSETQ. The CDR3 spans 14 residues. Unmatched junction bases numbered 8, after V lost 4 bases and J lost 5 bases. For the CDR3, the DNA is TGCGCCAGCAGCCCGCTGGGGGGAGGGGAGACCCAGTACTTC. This encodes CASSPLGGGETQYF.

This chain links TRBV9 with TRBJ2-1; TRBD2 agrees at 9 bases. The CDR3 has 16 residues. V was clipped by 2 bases and J by 4 bases; unmatched bases: 7. CDR1 is SGDLS, CDR2 YYNGEE, per germline. This CDR3 reads CASSVGAGGPYNEQFF. DNA of the CDR3: TGTGCCAGCAGCGTGGGTGCGGGGGGGCCGTACAATGAGCAGTTCTTC.

V and J are TRBV5-1 and TRBJ1-1; 8 bases are a match to TRBD1. Germline V gives CDR1 SGHRS, CDR2 YFSETQ. CDR3 length: 15 residues. With V trimmed by 4 bases and J by 6 bases, 11 bases remained unmatched. CDR3 protein: CASSHRGQGGAEAFF. CDR3 nucleotide sequence: TGCGCCAGCAGCCACCGAGGACAGGGAGGTGCTGAAGCTTTCTTT.

V is TRBV9 and J is TRBJ2-2; D gene ambiguous. Germline CDR1 reads SGDLS; CDR2 reads YYNGEE. Trimming removed 0 bases from V and 1 base from J, with 7 bases in between. The CDR3 has 15 residues. Written as DNA, the CDR3 is TGTGCCAGCAGCGTAGGGCAGATGAACACCGGGGAGCTGTTTTTT. Translated, it gives CASSVGQMNTGELFF.

V usage is TRBV9 and J usage is TRBJ2-5; maybe TRBD1 (5 bases). There are 15 residues in the CDR3. V was cut by 0 bases and J by 5 bases, with 14 bases left in between. Germline lookup yields CDR1 SGDLS and CDR2 YYNGEE. DNA for the CDR3: TGTGCCAGCAGCGTAGGTTCTAACCAGGGCGAGACCCAGTACTTC. The encoded protein is CASSVGSNQGETQYF.

The genes are TRBV27 and TRBJ1-2; 8 bases align to TRBD1. V lost 5 bases and J lost 8; bases outside the gene matches: 10. From germline, CDR1 is MNHEY and CDR2 SMNVEV (reference sequence). The CDR3 runs 14 residues. The CDR3 protein is CASSPFRGLRGYTF. For the CDR3, the DNA is TGTGCCAGCAGTCCCTTCAGGGGGCTGCGGGGCTACACCTTC.

This chain uses TRBV18 with TRBJ1-6, with D maybe TRBD1 (5 bases). CDR1 and CDR2 from the germline V gene are KGHSH and LQKENI. V lost 3 bases and J lost 0, with 12 bases in between. This CDR3 has 17 amino acids. The CDR3 bases are TGTGCCAGCTCACCCCTTAGACAGAGCTCCTATAATTCACCCCTCCACTTT. Protein sequence: CASSPLRQSSYNSPLHF.

The chain recombines TRBV12-5 with TRBJ1-6, with D possibly being TRBD1 (6 bases). CDR3 length: 14 residues. V gave up 2 bases and J gave up 4 bases, with 6 bases separating them. Germline V CDR1 and CDR2: LGHNT, FRNRAP. The CDR3 region has the DNA TGTGCTAGTGGTTTGACAGGGTATAATTCACCCCTCCACTTT. Encoded protein: CASGLTGYNSPLHF.

V and J are TRBV29-1 and TRBJ1-1; D not resolved. Germline V gene sequence: CDR1 SQVTM, CDR2 ANQGSEA. Trimming took 8 bases from V and 2 from J, leaving 15 bases between them. This CDR3 contains 13 residues. In DNA, the CDR3 is TGCAGCTCCCAGTCAAAGATAAACACTGAAGCTTTCTTT. Translation: CSSQSKINTEAFF.